This is a list of T cell receptor beta chains from one sample in a study of identical twins. TCRdb reanalysed the 5' RACE reads using MiXCR and keeps one entry per CDR3 protein. The repertoire holds just under 550,000 distinct CDR3 sequences, with roughly 15% as singletons. These sequences were also reported in another study, on yellow fever vaccine responses in identical twins.

The material sequenced was CD4+ T cells sorted from blood. Source of these receptors: a woman younger than 30 in good health. CDR3s include the opening cysteine and the closing phenylalanine or tryptophan. A D gene is named only where the DNA matches it firmly. The size field is filled for only some rows; it gives once, few, many or a size class.

abundance: few; len: 15; j_gene: TRBJ2-3; v_gene: TRBV6-5; d_gene: TRBD2; CDR3aa: CASSYLSGRTDTQYF; CDR3nt: TGTGCCAGCAGTTACCTTAGCGGGAGAACAGATACGCAGTATTTT
abundance: NA; len: 16; j_gene: TRBJ2-7; v_gene: TRBV5-1; d_gene: NA; CDR3aa: CASSLEGAGISYEQYF; CDR3nt: TGCGCCAGCAGCTTGGAGGGCGCAGGGATCAGCTACGAGCAGTACTTC
abundance: NA; len: 12; j_gene: TRBJ2-5; v_gene: TRBV20-1; d_gene: NA; CDR3aa: CSARQSTQTQYF; CDR3nt: TGCAGTGCGAGACAGAGTACGCAGACCCAGTACTTC
abundance: NA; len: 17; j_gene: TRBJ2-1; v_gene: TRBV5-5; d_gene: TRBD1; CDR3aa: CASSLTGQGSSYNEQFF; CDR3nt: TGTGCCAGCAGCCTGACAGGACAGGGAAGCTCCTACAATGAGCAGTTCTTC
abundance: few; len: 13; j_gene: TRBJ1-2; v_gene: TRBV4-1; d_gene: NA; CDR3aa: CASSQGVIAGYTF; CDR3nt: TGCGCCAGCAGCCAAGGGGTGATTGCCGGCTACACCTTC
abundance: few; len: 15; j_gene: TRBJ2-5; v_gene: TRBV28; d_gene: TRBD2; CDR3aa: CASRPWGLATETQYF; CDR3nt: TGTGCCAGCAGACCCTGGGGACTAGCCACTGAGACCCAGTACTTC
abundance: NA; len: 17; j_gene: TRBJ2-5; v_gene: TRBV3-1; d_gene: TRBD1; CDR3aa: CASSPRQGGGRQETQYF; CDR3nt: TGTGCCAGCAGCCCGCGACAGGGTGGTGGTCGGCAAGAGACCCAGTACTTC
abundance: once; len: 16; j_gene: TRBJ2-1; v_gene: TRBV20-1; d_gene: TRBD2; CDR3aa: CSAPGTSGGALNEQFF; CDR3nt: TGCAGTGCCCCCGGGACTAGCGGGGGGGCTTTAAATGAGCAGTTCTTC
abundance: NA; len: 14; j_gene: TRBJ2-2; v_gene: TRBV11-3; d_gene: NA; CDR3aa: CASNRQLDTGELFF; CDR3nt: TGTGCCAGCAATCGACAGTTGGATACCGGGGAGCTGTTTTTT
abundance: few; len: 16; j_gene: TRBJ2-1; v_gene: TRBV24-1; d_gene: NA; CDR3aa: CATSDPPGSSYNEQFF; CDR3nt: TGTGCCACCAGTGATCCTCCGGGGAGCTCCTACAATGAGCAGTTCTTC
abundance: few; len: 15; j_gene: TRBJ2-1; v_gene: TRBV2; d_gene: TRBD1; CDR3aa: CASNPGTGLYNEQFF; CDR3nt: TGTGCCAGCAACCCCGGGACAGGGTTATACAATGAGCAGTTCTTC